These T cell receptor beta chains were read from a single sample in a study of control samples from healthy donors and cancer patients. Measured with immunoSEQ multiplex PCR; TCRdb has only the in-frame clones, and not every one. The profile shows some 100,000 clones, approximately 90% of them singletons. Material for sequencing was blood. All receptors derive from a man younger than 40 in good health. Each CDR3 is given with its conserved first and last residue. The order of the fields is D gene, clone size, J gene, V gene, CDR3 DNA, CDR3 protein. A D gene is named only where the DNA matches it firmly. Size is omitted from some rows. Given values are once, few, many or a class for expanded clones.

>.|.|TRBJ2-7|TRBV27
TGTGCCAGCAGTCCCGGACTTATCTACGAGCAGTACTTC
CASSPGLIYEQYF
>.|few|TRBJ1-5|TRBV7-9
TGTGCCAGCAGCTTGGGGGGAGGAGGCAATCAGCCCCAGCATTTT
CASSLGGGGNQPQHF
>TRBD2|.|TRBJ2-1|TRBV9
TGTGCCAGCAGCGTAGCTGGGACGGGGGGCTACAATGAGCAGTTCTTC
CASSVAGTGGYNEQFF
>.|.|TRBJ1-6|TRBV6-5
TGTGCCAGCAGCCAATTGAATTCACCCCTCCACTTT
CASSQLNSPLHF
>.|.|TRBJ1-2|TRBV11-2
TGTGCCAGCAGCTTAGATTATGGGGTGAGCGGCTACACCTTC
CASSLDYGVSGYTF
>.|once|TRBJ2-5|TRBV7-9
TGTGCCAGCAGCCCCCAAGAGACCCAGTACTTC
CASSPQETQYF
>.|.|TRBJ2-5|TRBV6-6
TGTGCCAGCAGGAGGGAAGAGACCCAGTACTTC
CASRREETQYF
>.|.|TRBJ2-7|TRBV28
TGTGCCAGCAGTTTGCCGCAGGGTAAATTGGCCGAGCAGTACTTC
CASSLPQGKLAEQYF
>.|.|TRBJ1-1|TRBV10-2
TGCGCCAGCAGTGAGTCGGGGGGGACTGAAGCTTTCTTT
CASSESGGTEAFF
>.|.|TRBJ2-1|TRBV24-1
TGTGCCACCAGATCCGGGACAACCAATGAGCAGTTCTTC
CATRSGTTNEQFF
>.|.|TRBJ1-6|TRBV30
TGTGCCTGGAGGAGGGGGGAGACTACCGGCCGCTATAATTCACCCCTCCACTTT
CAWRRGETTGRYNSPLHF
>TRBD1|.|TRBJ1-4|TRBV7-2
TGTGCCAGCAGCAAAGGGCAGGGGGGCGAAAAACTGTTTTTT
CASSKGQGGEKLFF
>.|.|TRBJ1-2|TRBV9
TGTGCCAGCAGCCGAAAGTCGGGAACTAACTATGGCTACACCTTC
CASSRKSGTNYGYTF
>TRBD1|.|TRBJ2-2|TRBV24-1
TGTGCCACCAGTGAGGGGACAGGCCGAGATCGGGAGCTGTTTTTT
CATSEGTGRDRELFF
>.|.|TRBJ1-1|TRBV7-2
TGTGCCAGCAGCTTCACGACGGGGAACACTGAAGCTTTCTTT
CASSFTTGNTEAFF
>.|.|TRBJ2-7|TRBV5-5
TGTGCCAGCAGCTTGTTGAGCGGCAAGACCTACGAGCAGTACTTC
CASSLLSGKTYEQYF
>.|.|TRBJ2-1|TRBV24-1
TGTGCCACCAGTGATTTACCCTATCATCCCTCCTACAATGAGCAGTTCTTC
CATSDLPYHPSYNEQFF
>.|.|TRBJ1-4|TRBV28
TGTGCCAGCAGTTTATTGGGGGTACAGGCTAATGAAAAACTGTTTTTT
CASSLLGVQANEKLFF
>TRBD2|.|TRBJ2-1|TRBV10-3
TGTGCCGCGAGACTAGCGGGAGGGGGGTACAATGAGCAGTTCTTC
CAARLAGGGYNEQFF
>.|.|TRBJ2-1|TRBV7-2
TGTGCCAGCAGCCTTCAGCGGTACAATGAGCAGTTCTTC
CASSLQRYNEQFF
>.|.|TRBJ1-1|TRBV5-6
TGTGCCAGCAGTTGGGACTTGAACACTGAAGCTTTCTTT
CASSWDLNTEAFF
>.|.|TRBJ2-1|TRBV5-6
TGTGCCAGCAGCGAGGGTTCCAACATTGAGCAGTTCTTC
CASSEGSNIEQFF
>.|once|TRBJ1-1|TRBV4-1
TGCGCCAGCAGCCACCCGACGTCCGGTGAAGCTTTCTTT
CASSHPTSGEAFF
>.|.|TRBJ2-2|TRBV7-3
TGTGCCAGCAGCTTATTCTCAGGGAGGACCGGGGAGCTGTTTTTT
CASSLFSGRTGELFF
>.|.|TRBJ1-1|TRBV25-1
TGTGCCAGCAGTGGAGGACGGAAGGGCCGCACTGAAGCTTTCTTT
CASSGGRKGRTEAFF
>.|once|TRBJ1-3|TRBV24-1
TGTGCCACCAGTGACCCAGGAGGGGGAAACACCATATATTTT
CATSDPGGGNTIYF
>.|.|TRBJ1-4|TRBV15
TGTGCCACCAGCAGAGCCCAAGGAAAACTGTTTTTT
CATSRAQGKLFF
>TRBD2|.|TRBJ2-1|TRBV9
TGTGCCAGCAGCGTAATAATAGCGGGTACTAATGAGCAGTTCTTC
CASSVIIAGTNEQFF
>.|.|TRBJ2-5|TRBV4-3
TGCGCCAGCAGCCAAGGGTGGAGGGCCGAAGAGACCCAGTACTTC
CASSQGWRAEETQYF
>.|.|TRBJ1-4|TRBV6-4
TGTGCCAGGTTTTGGGAAAAACTGTTTTTT
CARFWEKLFF
>TRBD1|.|TRBJ1-1|TRBV4-1
TGCGCCAGCAGCCAAAAAGGGGACAGCAGAATGAACACTGAAGCTTTCTTT
CASSQKGDSRMNTEAFF
>TRBD1|.|TRBJ1-2|TRBV28
TGTGCCAGCAGTTCCCCGACAGGGGCGATAAATGGCTACACCTTC
CASSSPTGAINGYTF
>TRBD1|.|TRBJ2-2|TRBV9
TGTGCCAGCAGCGTAGGAGGTATGAGGGGGCAGAACACCGGGGAGCTGTTTTTT
CASSVGGMRGQNTGELFF
>.|.|TRBJ1-2|TRBV19
TGTGCCAGTAGTATAGCATCCGGGACACGCTATGGCTACACCTTC
CASSIASGTRYGYTF
>TRBD1|.|TRBJ1-1|TRBV5-5
TGTGCCAGCAGCTTAAGGACAGGGCCCACTGAAGCTTTCTTT
CASSLRTGPTEAFF
>.|.|TRBJ1-1|TRBV29-1
TGCAGCGTTGACAGGGAGGCTTTCTTT
CSVDREAFF
>.|once|TRBJ2-5|TRBV4-1
TGCGCCAGCAGCGGAAGAGGCCGGGAGACCCAGTACTTC
CASSGRGRETQYF
>TRBD1|.|TRBJ1-2|TRBV18
TGTGCCAGCTCACCACAGACAGGGGATGGCTACACCTTC
CASSPQTGDGYTF
>TRBD2|.|TRBJ2-6|TRBV19
TGTGCCAGTAGGCCGCGGGGGGCTTCTGGGGCCAACGTCCTGACTTTC
CASRPRGASGANVLTF
>.|few|TRBJ1-1|TRBV12-3/TRBV12-4
TGTGCCAGCAGGACGACAGTGAACACTGAAGCTTTCTTT
CASRTTVNTEAFF
>.|.|TRBJ1-6|TRBV6-1
TGTGCCAGCAGTGGCTGGCAGCTCACCCACCCTCTACTCTATAATTCACCCCTCCACTTT
CASSGWQLTHPLLYNSPLHF
>.|.|TRBJ1-2|TRBV3-1/TRBV3-2
TGTGCCAGCAGCCGCGGCCATATTGGCTACACCTTC
CASSRGHIGYTF
>.|.|TRBJ1-2|TRBV2
TGTGCCAGCAGTGAAGGGGGGGACTATGGCTACACCTTC
CASSEGGDYGYTF
>.|.|TRBJ2-6|TRBV29-1
TGCAGCGGACTAACGGACTCTGGGGCCAACGTCCTGACTTTC
CSGLTDSGANVLTF
>TRBD2|.|TRBJ2-2|TRBV7-2
TGTGCCAGCAGCTTATTTCCAGCGGGAGGGAAGAACACCGGGGAGCTGTTTTTT
CASSLFPAGGKNTGELFF
>.|.|TRBJ2-2|TRBV7-2
TGTGCCAGCAGCTTAGGGCGCCTGGGTGCCGGGGAGCTGTTTTTT
CASSLGRLGAGELFF